This TCR beta chain is drawn from a study of OX40 agonist ivuxolimab in advanced cancers. The study in broad terms: Ivuxolimab was a fully human IgG2 agonistic monoclonal antibody targeting the costimulatory receptor OX40 (CD134). Intravenous ivuxolimab was administered to patients every 2 weeks at six dose levels: 0.01, 0.1, 0.3, 1.5, 3 and 10 mg/kg. Among the 50 to 55 dose-escalation patients, approximately 20 had hepatocellular carcinoma, roughly 15 melanoma, 9 renal cell carcinoma and 9 head and neck cancer. A male proportion of roughly 80% and a mean age of around 60 years, ranging from roughly 23 to 79, were recorded for the dose-escalation cohort. Patients were allowed to have had prior anti-PD-1, anti-PD-L1 or anti-CTLA-4 therapy, and approximately 41% of the dose-escalation patients had previously received checkpoint inhibitors. Partial responses occurred in three dose-escalation patients, of whom one had hepatocellular carcinoma and two had cutaneous melanoma. The point of sequencing TCRbeta in the periphery was to test whether ivuxolimab changed TCR sequence diversity and drove clonal T-cell expansion. The paper reports the monotherapy dose-escalation portion (N = 52 patients) of the phase I ivuxolimab trial.

Genomic DNA was isolated from the sorted cells so that the TCRbeta CDR3 region could be sequenced. TCRbeta CDR3 regions were sequenced using the immunoSEQ Assay. As stored in TCRdb, this immuneACCESS dataset retains in-frame rearrangements with V and J assigned. A fraction of the clones does not appear; measured against another copy, unresolved V genes explain less than half of the discrepancy, and the remainder lacks a known reason. This sample is represented by 90,000 or so clones; around nine tenths of them were singletons. Roughly 2.5% of the sample is held by the ten biggest clonotypes. Patients with a history of autoimmune disease or receiving systemic immunosuppression were excluded from the trial. In every dose cohort, peripheral blood was drawn for TCR sequencing at baseline, cycle 4 day 1, and cycle 7 day 1. The samples were drawn from a first-in-human, open-label, multicenter phase I dose-escalation trial of ivuxolimab. Adults with locally advanced or metastatic head and neck squamous cell, hepatocellular, melanoma or renal cell carcinoma were enrolled in the trial. Before TCR sequencing, CD4+ and CD8+ T cells were separately sorted from peripheral blood.

The germline V gene sets CDR1 to SGHVS and CDR2 to FQNEAQ. The junction shows trimming of 1 base on V and 3 bases on J, plus 4 bases between the germline ends. Counted from cysteine to phenylalanine, this CDR3 has 13 amino acids. Here the CDR3 DNA is all that survives: 39 bases in frame from base 1. Points on this clone: The specificity of this receptor is unknown. The input lacks base qualities; no much larger clone sits a single base away.

What the research found in general, with its limitations: Clonal expansion of both CD4+ and CD8+ blood T cells was observed from baseline to week 6 at doses 0.1 to 3.0 mg/kg. Partial responders in the 0.1-3.0 mg/kg groups had among the lowest normalized peripheral clonal expansion, especially among CD8+ T cells. Low levels of normalized T-cell clonal expansion were also shown by some nonresponding patients. After ivuxolimab, more expanded clones were found on average in CD8+ T cells than in CD4+ T cells. Antigen specificity was not determined for the clonally expanded peripheral T cells.

The V and J genes are TRBV7-8 and TRBJ1-5, with no confidently assigned D gene. Sequenced material: CD4+ or CD8+ T cells sorted from blood, taken in a trial of the OX40 agonist ivuxolimab. This TCR was sampled from an adult with an advanced solid tumor such as melanoma, head and neck, liver or kidney cancer. The bases read TGTGCCAGCAGCTTAGATCCCAATCAGCCCCAGCATTTT. It translates as CASSLDPNQPQHF.